This T cell receptor beta chain was retrieved from a study of CD8 T cells in Susac syndrome. On the study more broadly: Patients with Susac syndrome, at blood draw, were therapy-naive, on corticosteroids, or on intravenous immunoglobulin alone.

In the case of this clonotype: Its antigen is currently unknown.

Study-level results: Regarding the TCR sequencing and HLA analysis, the study admitted that a relatively small number of individuals were involved. When the CD4+ T cell repertoires of patients with Susac syndrome were examined, they did not show any clonal expansion.

CDR1 and CDR2 from the germline V gene are SGHRS and YFSETQ. There are 14 residues in the CDR3. V lost 5 bases and J 0 bases, leaving 10 bases between the germline ends. RNA amounts of about 0.5 to 1 ug underwent reverse transcription with random hexamers. The TCR beta CDR3 was amplified by immunoSEQ multiplex PCR across 54 Vbeta, 13 Jbeta. TCRdb independently ran MiXCR on the immunoSEQ multiplex PCR reads; one entry per CDR3 protein. The repertoire holds 170,000 or so distinct CDR3 sequences, with 90% to 95% as singletons. The sample taken for sequencing was CD4+ T cells from PBMCs. The rearrangement joins TRBV5-1 to TRBJ2-3; D is ambiguous. This receptor was taken from a human donor with Susac syndrome. This chain's CDR3 is CASRDTTSTDTQYF. The CDR3 DNA follows: TGCGCCAGCAGAGATACTACTAGCACAGATACGCAGTATTTT.